A selection of T cell receptor beta chains follows, all from one sample in a study of blood T cells in healthy people across ages. Each CDR3 protein gets one entry after TCRdb re-called the 5' RACE reads with MiXCR. This sample yields about 680,000 distinct CDR3 sequences, of which about half are seen a single time; 30% to 40% belongs to the top ten. The specimen sequenced was blood. Every receptor here comes from a woman aged 55 to 70 in good health. CDR3s include the opening cysteine and the closing phenylalanine or tryptophan. The D gene is left open where the match is weak. Where a row states a size, it is once, few, many or the class of an expanded clone; other rows omit it.

V gene,clone size,J gene,D gene,CDR3 DNA,CDR3 protein
TRBV30,few,TRBJ2-7,-,TGTGCCTGGAGACAGGACTACGAGCAGTACTTC,CAWRQDYEQYF
TRBV6-6,once,TRBJ2-7,TRBD2,TGTGCCAGCAGACGGACGGGGAGGGCGGATGAGCAGTACTTC,CASRRTGRADEQYF
TRBV28,-,TRBJ1-1,-,TGTGCCAGCAGTGGGGGATTTGGGGGGGCTATTGACACTGAAGCTTTCTTT,CASSGGFGGAIDTEAFF
TRBV2,-,TRBJ2-7,-,TGTGCCAGCAGTGAAAACTACTACGAGCAGTACTTC,CASSENYYEQYF
TRBV11-1,-,TRBJ2-4,-,TGTGCCAGCAGCTTAGCGGGAGGTACATTTGAGCAGTACTTC,CASSLAGGTFEQYF
TRBV15,once,TRBJ2-7,-,TGTGCCACCAGCAGTGGCTCCTACGAGCAGTACTTC,CATSSGSYEQYF
TRBV11-3,-,TRBJ2-7,TRBD2,TGTGCCAGCAGCTACACCGGGACTATCGCCAACGAGCAGTACTTC,CASSYTGTIANEQYF
TRBV5-6,-,TRBJ2-1,TRBD1,TGTGCCAGCAGCAGCCGGGACAGACAATACAATGAGCAGTTCTTC,CASSSRDRQYNEQFF
TRBV4-3,-,TRBJ2-4,-,TGCGCCAGCAGCCAAGATGGCGGGACAAAAAACATTCAGTACTTC,CASSQDGGTKNIQYF
TRBV7-9,-,TRBJ2-3,TRBD2,TGTGCCAGCAGCCGCGTAGCGGGCGTTAGCACAGATACGCAGTATTTT,CASSRVAGVSTDTQYF
TRBV6-6,-,TRBJ2-7,-,TGTGCCAGCAGTCCCCCGGTCAGGCCATACGAGCAGTACTTC,CASSPPVRPYEQYF
TRBV20-1,once,TRBJ2-5,TRBD2,TGCAGTGCTCCAGGGAGCGGGAGGGCCATAGGGGAGACCCAGTACTTC,CSAPGSGRAIGETQYF
TRBV11-2,few,TRBJ2-1,-,TGTGCCAGCAGCTCCCCCCGAGGACGGGGCTCCTACAATGAGCAGTTCTTC,CASSSPRGRGSYNEQFF
TRBV30,few,TRBJ2-7,-,TGTGCCTGGAGTGTGGGGAGCGGTTACGAGCAGTACTTC,CAWSVGSGYEQYF
TRBV20-1,few,TRBJ2-7,-,TGCAGTGGCCCCTTGCCCTACGAGCAGTACTTC,CSGPLPYEQYF
TRBV20-1,-,TRBJ1-5,-,TGCAGCGTTCCGGGACGACCCAACCAGCCCCAGCATTTT,CSVPGRPNQPQHF
TRBV25-1,-,TRBJ1-1,-,TGTGCCAGCAGTCGGGGCCCGTGGATGGAAGCTTTCTTT,CASSRGPWMEAFF
TRBV7-9,-,TRBJ1-4,TRBD1,TGTGCCAGCAGCCAGATACAGGGGAATGAAAAACTGTTTTTT,CASSQIQGNEKLFF
TRBV3-1,-,TRBJ1-5,-,TGTGCCAGCAGCCAAGACAGGTCAGCCGGCCAGCCCCAGCATTTT,CASSQDRSAGQPQHF
TRBV6-1,few,TRBJ1-1,-,TGTGCCAGCAGTGAAAAAGGAGGAGATGGGAACACTGAAGCTTTCTTT,CASSEKGGDGNTEAFF
TRBV11-2,-,TRBJ2-3,-,TGTGCCAGCAGCTTAGTGTCGTCAGGGACAGATACGCAGTATTTT,CASSLVSSGTDTQYF
TRBV20-1,-,TRBJ2-1,TRBD2,TGCAGTGCTAGAAACCGACTAGCGGGTTTCTACAATGAGCAGTTCTTC,CSARNRLAGFYNEQFF
TRBV6-6,-,TRBJ1-4,TRBD1,TGTGCCAGCAGTTACTCCTCAGGGGGCACAGGTGGAAAACTGTTTTTT,CASSYSSGGTGGKLFF
TRBV20-1,few,TRBJ1-2,TRBD1,TGCAGTGCTCCCCTCCGAGGGGGCACGGGTGGCTACACCTTC,CSAPLRGGTGGYTF
TRBV4-1,few,TRBJ2-6,-,TGCGCCAGCAGCCCCATGACTCCTGCCTCTGGGGCCAACGTCCTGACTTTC,CASSPMTPASGANVLTF
TRBV7-2,few,TRBJ2-7,-,TGTGCCAGCAGCTTCAGACAGCCACCGCGGGAGCAGTACTTC,CASSFRQPPREQYF
TRBV28,few,TRBJ1-2,-,TGTGCCAGCAGTTACTCAGGGTTGGGCTACACCTTC,CASSYSGLGYTF
TRBV5-5,once,TRBJ2-2,-,TGTGCCAGCAGCAAGGGACAACCGAACACCGGGGAGCTGTTTTTT,CASSKGQPNTGELFF
TRBV29-1,-,TRBJ2-3,-,TGCAGCGTGACTGGGGGAGGAGGAGATACGCAGTATTTT,CSVTGGGGDTQYF
TRBV7-2,-,TRBJ2-5,TRBD2,TGTGCCAGCAGCTTAGAAGGAGAAGCGGGAGGACAAGAGACCCAGTACTTC,CASSLEGEAGGQETQYF
TRBV4-3,many,TRBJ2-4,TRBD2,TGCGCCAGCAGCCAGGGACTAGCGGGACCAGGGAACATTCAGTACTTC,CASSQGLAGPGNIQYF
TRBV20-1,few,TRBJ1-5,-,TGCAGTGCCTTGACAGGCTATAGCAATCAGCCCCAGCATTTT,CSALTGYSNQPQHF
TRBV7-9,-,TRBJ1-1,-,TGTGCCAGCAGCTTAACCACGAACGCTGAAGCTTTCTTT,CASSLTTNAEAFF
TRBV5-8,few,TRBJ2-1,TRBD2,TGTGCCACCACCCTACGGACTAGCGTCTCTAGAGGGAAATATGAGCAGTTCTTC,CATTLRTSVSRGKYEQFF
TRBV29-1,-,TRBJ2-3,TRBD2,TGCAGCGTTGACCTAGGCCCGACTAGCGGGAGACACACAGATACGCAGTATTTT,CSVDLGPTSGRHTDTQYF
TRBV6-5,-,TRBJ2-4,-,TGTGCCAGCAGTTGGGGACGCGAAAACATTCAGTACTTC,CASSWGRENIQYF
TRBV3-1,-,TRBJ2-7,-,TGTGCCAGCAGCCCAGTTATGACGGTCGAGCAGTACTTC,CASSPVMTVEQYF
TRBV9,few,TRBJ1-6,-,TGTGCCAGCAGCGGGGGAGGCGTAACCTATAATTCACCCCTCCACTTT,CASSGGGVTYNSPLHF
TRBV7-9,-,TRBJ1-2,-,TGTGCCAGCATCGACCTACTGGGGGGCGTTGATGGCTACACCTTC,CASIDLLGGVDGYTF
TRBV29-1,few,TRBJ2-7,-,TGCAGCGTTGGCGAGCGGGTTTTACCCTACGAGCAGTACTTC,CSVGERVLPYEQYF
TRBV18,-,TRBJ1-4,TRBD1,TGTGCCAGCTCACCACCCGACAGGGTAGGCGAAAAACTGTTTTTT,CASSPPDRVGEKLFF
TRBV10-3,few,TRBJ2-7,-,TGTGCCATGTCACTAGCACCGAACTCCTACGAGCAGTACTTC,CAMSLAPNSYEQYF
TRBV29-1,-,TRBJ2-5,-,TGCAGCGTTGAAGTAGGGCAGGTTGAAGAGACCCAGTACTTC,CSVEVGQVEETQYF
TRBV25-1,-,TRBJ2-2,TRBD1,TGTGCCCGCAGTCCTCAGACAGGGGAGAGACCCGGGGAGCTGTTTTTT,CARSPQTGERPGELFF
TRBV6-2/TRBV6-3,-,TRBJ2-7,-,TGTGCCAGCAGTTCCCGTGAGGGAGTTTCCTACGAGCAGAACTTC,CASSSREGVSYEQNF
TRBV28,-,TRBJ2-7,TRBD1,TGTGCCAGCATTCAGGGGACAGGGGCCTCCTACGAGCAGTACTTC,CASIQGTGASYEQYF
TRBV29-1,few,TRBJ2-1,-,TGCAGCGTCGCGATTCTTAGTAAGCAGTTCTTC,CSVAILSKQFF
TRBV20-1,-,TRBJ2-3,TRBD1,TGCAGTGCTAGTAAGATAAGGACAGGGAGCACAGATACGCAGTATTTT,CSASKIRTGSTDTQYF
TRBV14,many,TRBJ2-1,TRBD2,TGTGCCAGCAGCTCTCGCCATAGCGGGAGAGGCGGTGAGCAGTTCTTC,CASSSRHSGRGGEQFF
TRBV20-1,few,TRBJ2-5,-,TGCAGTGCTCTCCCCTCTGAAGGGGTTGAGACCCAGTACTTC,CSALPSEGVETQYF
TRBV4-3,-,TRBJ1-4,-,TGCGCCAGCAGCCAAGTTAAAAGGGAAGGGGGGGAAAAACTGTTTTTT,CASSQVKREGGEKLFF
TRBV29-1,few,TRBJ1-1,-,TGCAGCGTTGAAGGATGGCGGCCTAACACTGAAGCTTTCTTT,CSVEGWRPNTEAFF
TRBV5-6,-,TRBJ2-7,-,TGTGCCAGCAGCGACCTTAGGGGTTACGAGCAGTACTTC,CASSDLRGYEQYF